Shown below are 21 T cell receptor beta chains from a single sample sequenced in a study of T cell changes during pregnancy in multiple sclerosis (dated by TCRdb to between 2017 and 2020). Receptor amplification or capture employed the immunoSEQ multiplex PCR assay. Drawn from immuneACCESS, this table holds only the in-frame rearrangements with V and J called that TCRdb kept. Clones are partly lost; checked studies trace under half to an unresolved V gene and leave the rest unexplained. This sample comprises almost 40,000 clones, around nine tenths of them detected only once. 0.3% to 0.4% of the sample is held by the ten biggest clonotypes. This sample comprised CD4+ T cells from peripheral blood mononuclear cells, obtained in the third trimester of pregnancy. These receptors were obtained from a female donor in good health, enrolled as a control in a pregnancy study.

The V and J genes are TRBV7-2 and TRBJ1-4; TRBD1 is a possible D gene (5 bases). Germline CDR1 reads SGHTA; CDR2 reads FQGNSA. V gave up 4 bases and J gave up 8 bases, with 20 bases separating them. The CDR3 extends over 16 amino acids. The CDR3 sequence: CASSYLPGFLGEKLFF. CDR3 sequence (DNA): TGTGCCAGCAGCTATCTCCCAGGGTTTTTAGGGGAAAAACTGTTTTTT.

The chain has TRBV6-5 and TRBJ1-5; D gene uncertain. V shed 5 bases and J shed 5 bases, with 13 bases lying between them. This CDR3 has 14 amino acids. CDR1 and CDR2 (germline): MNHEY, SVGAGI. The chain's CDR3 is CASSGLRGDQPQHF. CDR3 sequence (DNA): TGTGCCAGCAGTGGACTACGAGGAGATCAGCCCCAGCATTTT.

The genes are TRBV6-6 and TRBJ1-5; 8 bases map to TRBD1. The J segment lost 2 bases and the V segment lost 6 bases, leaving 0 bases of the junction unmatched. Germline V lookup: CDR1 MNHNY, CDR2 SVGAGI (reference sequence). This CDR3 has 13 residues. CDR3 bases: TGTGCCAGCAGGGACAGGGGCAATCAGCCCCAGCATTTT. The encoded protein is CASRDRGNQPQHF.

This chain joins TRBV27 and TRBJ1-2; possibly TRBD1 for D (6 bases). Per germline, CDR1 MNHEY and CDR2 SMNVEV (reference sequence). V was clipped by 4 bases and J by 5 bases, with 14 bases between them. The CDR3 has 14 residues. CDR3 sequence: CASSSQGLGYGYTF. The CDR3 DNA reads TGTGCCAGCAGTTCCCAGGGGCTGGGGTATGGCTACACCTTC.

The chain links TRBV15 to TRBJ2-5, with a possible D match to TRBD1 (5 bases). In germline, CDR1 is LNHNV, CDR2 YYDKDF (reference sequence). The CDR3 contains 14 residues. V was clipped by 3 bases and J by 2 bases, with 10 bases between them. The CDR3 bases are TGTGCCACCAGCAGTGATAGGGGTCAAGAGACCCAGTACTTC. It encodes CATSSDRGQETQYF.

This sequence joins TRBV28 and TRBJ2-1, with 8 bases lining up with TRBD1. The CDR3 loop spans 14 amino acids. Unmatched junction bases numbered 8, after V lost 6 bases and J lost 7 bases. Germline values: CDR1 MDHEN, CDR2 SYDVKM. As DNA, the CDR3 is TGTGCCAGCAGCTGGGACAGGCGATTAAATGAGCAGTTCTTC. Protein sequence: CASSWDRRLNEQFF.

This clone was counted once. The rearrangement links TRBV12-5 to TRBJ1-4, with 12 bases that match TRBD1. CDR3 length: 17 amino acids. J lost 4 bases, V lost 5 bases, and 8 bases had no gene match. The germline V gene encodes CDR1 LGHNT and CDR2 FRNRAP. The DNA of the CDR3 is TGTGCTAGTGGTCCCGGGACAGGGGGCGGGCTTAATGAAAAACTGTTTTTT. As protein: CASGPGTGGGLNEKLFF.

This CDR3 is CASSSEAGSNQPQHF. The DNA of the CDR3 is TGTGCCAGCAGCTCCGAGGCCGGTAGCAATCAGCCCCAGCATTTT. This chain connects TRBV2 to TRBJ1-5; unclear D gene. The germline V gene encodes CDR1 SNHLY and CDR2 FYNNEI. V shed 6 bases and J shed 0 bases, with 12 bases lying between them. The CDR3 consists of 15 residues.

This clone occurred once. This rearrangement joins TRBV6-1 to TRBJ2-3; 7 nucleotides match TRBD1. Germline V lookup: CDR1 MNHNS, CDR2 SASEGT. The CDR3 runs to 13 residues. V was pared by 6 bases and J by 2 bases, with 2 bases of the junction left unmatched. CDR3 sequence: CASRDRATDTQYF. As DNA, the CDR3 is TGTGCCAGCAGAGACAGGGCCACAGATACGCAGTATTTT.

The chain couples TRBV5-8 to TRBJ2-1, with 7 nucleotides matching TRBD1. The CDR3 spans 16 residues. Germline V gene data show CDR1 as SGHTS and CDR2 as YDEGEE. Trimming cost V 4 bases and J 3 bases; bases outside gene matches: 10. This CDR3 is CASSPVGTANYNEQFF. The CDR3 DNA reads TGTGCCAGCAGCCCCGTAGGGACAGCCAACTACAATGAGCAGTTCTTC.

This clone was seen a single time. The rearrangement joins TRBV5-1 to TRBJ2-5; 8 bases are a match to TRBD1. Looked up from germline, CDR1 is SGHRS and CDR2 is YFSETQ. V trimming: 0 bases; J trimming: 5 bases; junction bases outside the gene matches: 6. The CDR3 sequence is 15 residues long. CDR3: CASSLGSGGLETQYF. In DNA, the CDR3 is TGCGCCAGCAGCTTGGGGTCAGGGGGCCTCGAGACCCAGTACTTC.

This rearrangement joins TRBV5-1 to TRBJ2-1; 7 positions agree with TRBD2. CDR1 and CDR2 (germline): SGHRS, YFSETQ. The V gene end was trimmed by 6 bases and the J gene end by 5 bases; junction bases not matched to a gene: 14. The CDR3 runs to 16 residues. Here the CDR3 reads CASTLLRGGDHNEQFF. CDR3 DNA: TGCGCCAGCACCCTCCTTAGGGGAGGGGACCACAATGAGCAGTTCTTC.

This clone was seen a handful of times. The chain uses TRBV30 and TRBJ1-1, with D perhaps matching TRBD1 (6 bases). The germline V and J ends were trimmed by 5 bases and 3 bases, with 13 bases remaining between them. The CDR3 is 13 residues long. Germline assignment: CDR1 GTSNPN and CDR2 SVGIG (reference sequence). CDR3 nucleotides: TGTGCCTGGGGGGACACCTCCTACACTGAAGCTTTCTTT. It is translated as CAWGDTSYTEAFF. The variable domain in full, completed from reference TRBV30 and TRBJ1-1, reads SQTIHQWPATLVQPVGSPLSLECTVEGTSNPNLYWYRQAAGRGLQLLFYSVGIGQISSEVPQNLSASRPQDRQFILSSKKLLLSDSGFYLCAWGDTSYTEAFFGQGTRLTVV.

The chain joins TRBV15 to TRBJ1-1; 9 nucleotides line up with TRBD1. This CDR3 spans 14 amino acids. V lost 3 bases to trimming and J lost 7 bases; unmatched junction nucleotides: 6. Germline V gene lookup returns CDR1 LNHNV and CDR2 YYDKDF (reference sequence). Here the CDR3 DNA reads TGTGCCACCAGCAGGGACAGGGGTGTAGGTGAAGCTTTCTTT. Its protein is CATSRDRGVGEAFF.

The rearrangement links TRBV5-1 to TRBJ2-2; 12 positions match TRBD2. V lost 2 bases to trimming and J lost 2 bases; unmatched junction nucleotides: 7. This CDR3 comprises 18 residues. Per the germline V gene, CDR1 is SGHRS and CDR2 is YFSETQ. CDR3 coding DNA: TGCGCCAGCAGCTTCCAGACTAGCGGGAGAGGTAACACCGGGGAGCTGTTTTTT. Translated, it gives CASSFQTSGRGNTGELFF. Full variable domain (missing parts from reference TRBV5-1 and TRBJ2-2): KAGVTQTPRYLIKTRGQQVTLSCSPISGHRSVSWYQQTPGQGLQFLFEYFSETQRNKGNFPGRFSGRQFSNSRSEMNVSTLELGDSALYLCASSFQTSGRGNTGELFFGEGSRLTVL.

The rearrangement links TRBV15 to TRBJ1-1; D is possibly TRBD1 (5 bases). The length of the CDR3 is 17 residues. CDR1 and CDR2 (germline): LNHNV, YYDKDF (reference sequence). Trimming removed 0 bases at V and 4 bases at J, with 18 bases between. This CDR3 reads CATSRDRWRGSTTEAFF. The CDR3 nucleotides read TGTGCCACCAGCAGAGATCGGTGGAGGGGTAGTACCACTGAAGCTTTCTTT.

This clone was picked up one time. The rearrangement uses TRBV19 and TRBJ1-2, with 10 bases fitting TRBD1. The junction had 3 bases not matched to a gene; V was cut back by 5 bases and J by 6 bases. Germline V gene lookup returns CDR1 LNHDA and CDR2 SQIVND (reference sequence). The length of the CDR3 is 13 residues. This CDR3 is CASSETGGDGYTF. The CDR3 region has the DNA TGTGCCAGTAGTGAGACAGGGGGCGATGGCTACACCTTC.

As DNA, the CDR3 is TGTGCCAGCAGCCAAAGATTGGGGACTAGCAGCACCTACAATGAGCAGTTCTTC. This sequence encodes CASSQRLGTSSTYNEQFF. The chain combines TRBV16 with TRBJ2-1, with 9 bases matching TRBD2. CDR3 size: 18 residues. After removal of 2 bases from V and 2 bases from J, the junction contained 10 bases not matched to a gene. Germline values: CDR1 KGHSY, CDR2 FQNENV.

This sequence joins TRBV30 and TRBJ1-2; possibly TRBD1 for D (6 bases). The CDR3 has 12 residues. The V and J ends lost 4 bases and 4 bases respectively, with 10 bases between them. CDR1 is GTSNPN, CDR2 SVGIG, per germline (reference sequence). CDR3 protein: CAWNPRGYGYTF. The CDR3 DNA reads TGTGCCTGGAATCCCAGGGGCTATGGCTACACCTTC.

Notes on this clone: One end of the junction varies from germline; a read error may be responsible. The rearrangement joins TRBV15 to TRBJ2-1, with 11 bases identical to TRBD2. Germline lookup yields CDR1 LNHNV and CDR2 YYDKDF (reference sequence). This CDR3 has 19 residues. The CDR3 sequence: CATSRARGLAGGIYNEQFF. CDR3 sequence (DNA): TGTGCCACCAGCAGAGCTCGTGGGCTAGCGGGAGGAATATACAATGAACAGTTCTTC.

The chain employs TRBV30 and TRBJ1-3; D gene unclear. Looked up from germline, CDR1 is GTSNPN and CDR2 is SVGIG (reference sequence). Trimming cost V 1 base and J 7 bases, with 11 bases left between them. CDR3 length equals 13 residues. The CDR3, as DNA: TGTGCCTGGAGTGCAGGTAGAGGGAACACCATATATTTT. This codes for CAWSAGRGNTIYF.